The T cell receptor (beta chain) under discussion was sequenced for a study of chemoradiotherapy in HPV16-positive cancers. Overall study: Functional T-cell assays on a couple of HPV16-positive patients' cells defined candidate HPV-specific clones and common TCR motifs.

The CDR3 length is 16 residues. Germline CDR1 reads LGHNA; CDR2 reads YSLEER. V shed 4 bases and J 6 bases; nucleotides not matched to a gene: 12. In regard to this clone: What it recognizes is unknown.

Whole-study results and caveats: During treatment, candidate HPV-specific clones and E7-related motifs expanded in tumor. Better recurrence-free survival went with HPV-responsive T-cell expansion in HPV16-positive patients.

Libraries were prepared by immunoSEQ multiplex PCR; TCRdb keeps only in-frame clonotypes and omits some of them. The data hold 17,000 or so clones, with around nine tenths observed a single time. The V gene is TRBV4-3, the J gene TRBJ2-3; 8 bases line up with TRBD2. The sequence derives from a human donor with HPV-associated anogenital cancer. Sample: blood, taken from a patient who underwent chemoradiotherapy. The CDR3 region is CASSRDLTGGADTQYF. The CDR3 DNA reads as TGCGCCAGCAGCCGGGACTTAACGGGGGGGGCGGATACGCAGTATTTT.